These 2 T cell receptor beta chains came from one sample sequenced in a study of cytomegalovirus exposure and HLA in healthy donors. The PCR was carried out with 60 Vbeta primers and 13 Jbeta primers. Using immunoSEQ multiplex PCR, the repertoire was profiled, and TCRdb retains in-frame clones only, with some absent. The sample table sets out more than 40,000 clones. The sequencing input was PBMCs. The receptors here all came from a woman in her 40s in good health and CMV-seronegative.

The CDR3 region has the DNA TGTGCCAGCAGCTCAAGGACAGGCTCTGGAAACACCATATATTTT. Amino acids: CASSSRTGSGNTIYF. This sequence joins TRBV7-9 and TRBJ1-3, with 7 positions matching TRBD1. CDR1 SEHNR and CDR2 FQNEAQ come from the germline V gene (reference sequence). CDR3 length: 15 amino acids. The trim removed 4 bases at V and 0 bases at J, leaving 3 bases unmatched. Supplemented by reference TRBV7-9 and TRBJ1-3, the full variable domain reads DTGVSQNPRHKITKRGQNVTFRCDPISEHNRLYWYRQTLGQGPEFLTYFQNEAQLEKSRLLSDRFSAERPKGSFSTLEIQRTEQGDSAMYLCASSSRTGSGNTIYFGEGSWLTVV.

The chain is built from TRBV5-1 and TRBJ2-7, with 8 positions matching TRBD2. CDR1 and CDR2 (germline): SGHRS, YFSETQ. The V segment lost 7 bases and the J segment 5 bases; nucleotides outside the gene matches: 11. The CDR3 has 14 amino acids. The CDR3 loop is CASAPGGVFHEQYF. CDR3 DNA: TGCGCCAGCGCCCCGGGAGGGGTCTTTCACGAGCAGTACTTC.